This entry lists 28 T cell receptor beta chains sequenced from one sample in a study of blood T cells in healthy people across ages. It was with a sample-barcoded 5' primer and a J-beta primer mix that a second PCR of roughly 7 to 11 cycles was run. TCRdb analysed the 5' RACE reads with MiXCR anew, one entry per CDR3 protein. The table includes approximately 800,000 distinct CDR3 sequences, roughly 46% detected once. The specimen sequenced was blood. The receptors were gathered from a man at least 80 years old in good health.

Note on this clonotype: It may be a read error: a sequence one base away is much more abundant. V is TRBV12-1 and J is TRBJ2-7; whether TRBD2, the table's D call, matches the DNA was not checked. TRBV12-1 is annotated as a pseudogene. The CDR3 is 15 residues long. In DNA form, the CDR3 reads TGTGCCAGCAGCTTTGAGGGACTAGCGATTGATGAGCAGTACTTC. Translated, it gives CASSFEGLAIDEQYF.

The chain has TRBV5-1 and TRBJ2-7; perhaps TRBD1 as D (6 bases). The germline gives CDR1 SGHRS, CDR2 YFSETQ. Trimming left V 4 bases short and J 2 bases short, with 10 bases between. The CDR3 consists of 13 residues. CDR3 in amino acids: CASSKDSAYEQYF. The CDR3 DNA sequence: TGCGCCAGCAGCAAGGACAGCGCCTACGAGCAGTACTTC.

Only a few counts were recorded for this clonotype. V and J are TRBV24-1 and TRBJ1-4; no clear D gene. CDR3 length equals 12 residues. CDR1 is KGHDR and CDR2 is SFDVKD in the germline V gene. Trimming left V 4 bases short and J 5 bases short, with 4 bases between. CDR3 DNA sequence: TGTGCCACCAGTGACGAGAATGAAAAACTGTTTTTT. As protein: CATSDENEKLFF.

The chain recombines TRBV14 with TRBJ1-1; the D gene is possibly TRBD1 (5 bases). The CDR3 has 14 residues. V was trimmed by 4 bases and J by 3 bases, leaving 12 bases between them. The germline gives CDR1 SGHDN, CDR2 FVKESK. DNA of the CDR3: TGTGCCAGCAGCCCCCGATCAGGGTACACTGAAGCTTTCTTT. Its protein is CASSPRSGYTEAFF.

V gene TRBV7-2 combines with J gene TRBJ1-2, with D maybe TRBD1 (5 bases). The CDR3 is 12 amino acids. Germline assignment: CDR1 SGHTA and CDR2 FQGNSA. Deletions cut 5 bases from V and 4 bases from J, with 8 bases between. CDR3 sequence: CASSGGSYGYTF. The CDR3 DNA reads as TGTGCCAGCAGCGGGGGTAGCTATGGCTACACCTTC. Together with reference TRBV7-2 and TRBJ1-2, the CDR3 gives the full variable domain: GAGVSQSPSNKVTEKGKDVELRCDPISGHTALYWYRQSLGQGLEFLIYFQGNSAPDKSGLPSDRFSAERTGGSVSTLTIQRTQQEDSAVYLCASSGGSYGYTFGSGTRLTVV.

The gene calls are TRBV7-2 and TRBJ2-3, with D possibly matching TRBD2 (6 bases). This CDR3 comprises 14 residues. Germline CDR1 and CDR2: SGHTA and FQGNSA. V was cut by 10 bases and J by 1 base, with 15 bases left in between. This chain's CDR3 is CAIKTRDCTDTQYF. The CDR3 DNA reads TGTGCCATTAAGACGAGGGACTGCACAGATACGCAGTATTTT.

This clonotype was found a few times. The chain couples TRBV5-1 to TRBJ2-3; D may correspond to TRBD1 or TRBD2 (5 bases each). The CDR3 sequence is 15 residues long. V shed 4 bases and J shed 0 bases, with 12 bases lying between them. Germline-derived CDR1 and CDR2 are SGHRS and YFSETQ. The CDR3 DNA is TGCGCCAGCAGCCGGAGCAGGGACAGCACAGATACGCAGTATTTT. It codes for CASSRSRDSTDTQYF.

This clonotype was seen repeatedly, ten times or more. The gene calls are TRBV27 and TRBJ1-5; D might be TRBD1 (6 bases). V lost 5 bases and J 1 base, leaving 12 bases between the germline ends. This CDR3 region has 15 residues. Germline V gene lookup returns CDR1 MNHEY and CDR2 SMNVEV (reference sequence). CDR3 loop: CASSPLRGSNQPQHF. For the CDR3, the DNA is TGTGCCAGCAGTCCACTAAGGGGGAGCAATCAGCCCCAGCATTTT.

The chain couples TRBV9 to TRBJ2-5; no clear D gene. With 7 bases removed from V and 13 bases from J, the gap between germline ends came to 23 bases. Germline CDR1 SGDLS, CDR2 YYNGEE. The CDR3 spans 13 residues. CDR3 residues: CASHSLGSALGYF. Written as DNA, the CDR3 is TGTGCCAGCCATTCCCTCGGATCGGCCCTAGGGTACTTC.

As concerns this clonotype: Compared with germline, one end of the junction differs, possibly owing to a read error. V is TRBV7-9 and J is TRBJ2-1, with unresolved D. Germline V CDR1 and CDR2: SEHNR, FQNEAQ (reference sequence). There are 10 residues in the CDR3. DNA for the CDR3: TGTGCCAGCGCCTGGAATGTGCAGTTCTTC. Translated, it gives CASAWNVQFF. Filled out from reference TRBV7-9 and TRBJ2-1, the complete variable domain reads DTGVSQNPRHKITKRGQNVTFRCDPISEHNRLYWYRQTLGQGPEFLTYFQNEAQLEKSRLLSDRFSAERPKGSFSTLEIQRTEQGDSAMYLCASAWNVQFFGPGTRLTVL.

The J gene is TRBJ2-1, the V gene TRBV12-3 or TRBV12-4; 7 bases map to TRBD2. The trim removed 6 bases at V and 6 bases at J, leaving 8 bases unmatched. The CDR3 has 14 amino acids. CDR3 residues: CASRMGGGLNEQFF. The DNA for the CDR3 is TGTGCCAGCAGAATGGGGGGAGGGCTCAATGAGCAGTTCTTC.

A few counts support this clonotype. The chain has TRBV7-9 and TRBJ2-5; 7 bases agree with TRBD1. V lost 1 base to trimming and J lost 3 bases; unmatched junction nucleotides: 8. Per the germline V gene, CDR1 is SEHNR and CDR2 is FQNEAQ (reference sequence). This CDR3 has 16 amino acids. This CDR3 reads CASSLGSGTAEETQYF. The CDR3, as DNA: TGTGCCAGCAGCTTAGGATCCGGGACAGCAGAAGAGACCCAGTACTTC.

This chain links TRBV20-1 with TRBJ2-7; D perhaps matches TRBD1 (6 bases). The CDR3 totals 15 residues. V dropped 0 bases and J dropped 3 bases, with 15 bases sitting between them. Germline CDR1 reads DFQATT; CDR2 reads SNEGSKA (reference sequence). CDR3 residues: CSARDSQGIIYEQYF. CDR3 nucleotide sequence: TGCAGTGCTAGAGATTCACAGGGAATAATCTACGAGCAGTACTTC.

In nucleotides, the CDR3 is TGCGCCAGCAGCTCGGGACACCCTAGCACAGATACGCAGTATTTT. This encodes CASSSGHPSTDTQYF. J is TRBJ2-3 and V is TRBV5-1; the D gene is possibly TRBD1 (6 bases). Germline lookup yields CDR1 SGHRS and CDR2 YFSETQ. The CDR3 totals 15 residues. V lost 3 bases to trimming and J lost 0 bases, with 11 bases between them. The full variable domain, rest sourced from reference TRBV5-1 and TRBJ2-3, is KAGVTQTPRYLIKTRGQQVTLSCSPISGHRSVSWYQQTPGQGLQFLFEYFSETQRNKGNFPGRFSGRQFSNSRSEMNVSTLELGDSALYLCASSSGHPSTDTQYFGPGTRLTVL.

This clonotype was observed many times. The CDR3 DNA reads TGCGCCAGCAGCCCCGCGGACCACTCCTACAATGAGCAGTTCTTC. The encoded protein is CASSPADHSYNEQFF. The V gene is TRBV5-1, the J gene TRBJ2-1; D gene unclear. V lost 4 bases, J lost 0 bases, and 11 bases lay in between. The CDR3 length is 15 residues. Germline CDR1 and CDR2: SGHRS and YFSETQ.

This sequence joins TRBV6-2 or TRBV6-3 and TRBJ2-7; D may be TRBD1 or TRBD2 (5 bases each). V dropped 7 bases and J dropped 5 bases, with 12 bases sitting between them. The V gene's germline CDR1 is MNHEY and CDR2 SVGEGT. CDR3 length: 12 amino acids. The CDR3 region is CASKDEGHEQYF. The CDR3 bases are TGTGCCAGCAAAGACGAGGGGCACGAGCAGTACTTC.

This chain joins TRBV7-3 and TRBJ2-3, with unresolved D. Germline CDR1 and CDR2: SGHTA and FQGTGA. The V end was cut by 4 bases, the J end by 4 bases, with 12 bases between. CDR3 length equals 14 residues. The CDR3, as DNA: TGTGCCAGCAGCTCTTCGACCGCGGCAGATACGCAGTATTTT. Amino acids: CASSSSTAADTQYF.

The chain employs TRBV2 and TRBJ2-5; D gene unclear. The length of the CDR3 is 12 residues. CDR1 and CDR2 from the germline V gene are SNHLY and FYNNEI. Trimming shortened V by 7 bases and J by 11 bases, and 17 bases separated the two germline ends. The CDR3 DNA reads TGTGCCAGCACCGCCAATTTCAATGAGCAGTACTTC. It codes for CASTANFNEQYF.

The J gene is TRBJ2-7, the V gene TRBV25-1; tentatively, D is TRBD1 (6 bases). V lost 4 bases and J lost 3, with 13 bases in between. Germline V gives CDR1 MGHDK, CDR2 SYGVNS. The CDR3 length is 14 residues. The CDR3 loop reads CASSVTGHGYEQYF. CDR3 nucleotide sequence: TGTGCCAGCAGTGTTACAGGGCACGGCTACGAGCAGTACTTC.

The gene calls are TRBV5-1 and TRBJ2-5; TRBD2 agrees at 7 bases. V trimming: 4 bases; J trimming: 0 bases; junction bases outside the gene matches: 6. This CDR3 comprises 15 residues. Germline loops: CDR1 SGHRS, CDR2 YFSETQ. The CDR3 is CASSSSAGNQETQYF. The CDR3 nucleotides are TGCGCCAGCAGCAGTTCAGCGGGGAACCAAGAGACCCAGTACTTC.

The chain is built from TRBV28 and TRBJ2-5; D is possibly TRBD2 (6 bases). The V end lost 6 bases, the J end lost 0 bases, and 14 bases lay between the germline ends. This CDR3 contains 15 residues. The germline V gene has CDR1 MDHEN and CDR2 SYDVKM. The DNA for the CDR3 is TGTGCCAGCAGCCGAATGGGAGGAAACCAAGAGACCCAGTACTTC. This translates into CASSRMGGNQETQYF. The full variable domain, rest sourced from reference TRBV28 and TRBJ2-5, is DVKVTQSSRYLVKRTGEKVFLECVQDMDHENMFWYRQDPGLGLRLIYFSYDVKMKEKGDIPEGYSVSREKKERFSLILESASTNQTSMYLCASSRMGGNQETQYFGPGTRLLVL.

This chain connects TRBV3-1 to TRBJ2-5; 14 bases are a match to TRBD2. The CDR3 totals 16 residues. V dropped 4 bases and J dropped 7; count of bases not matched to a gene: 8. Germline assignment: CDR1 LGHDT and CDR2 YNNKEL (reference sequence). CDR3: CASSLPGLAGEGTQYF. CDR3 coding DNA: TGTGCCAGCAGCCTCCCGGGACTAGCGGGAGAGGGGACCCAGTACTTC.

This clonotype was counted only a few times. The rearrangement joins TRBV12-3 or TRBV12-4 to TRBJ2-5; perhaps TRBD2 as D (6 bases). CDR3 size: 16 residues. V lost 3 bases and J lost 1, with 15 bases in between. The CDR3 region is CASSFRTSHLQETQYF. CDR3 bases: TGTGCCAGCAGTTTTCGTACTAGCCACCTCCAAGAGACCCAGTACTTC.

This chain connects TRBV24-1 to TRBJ2-1; possible D gene TRBD1, 6 bases. Germline CDR1 reads KGHDR; CDR2 reads SFDVKD. V dropped 4 bases and J dropped 11 bases, with 14 bases sitting between them. This CDR3 contains 13 residues. The CDR3, as DNA: TGTGCCACCAGTGAGTGGGGAACAGGGAAGCAGTTCTTC. Translating gives CATSEWGTGKQFF.

The CDR3 DNA reads as TGTGCCATCAGGATTCAAAGGGACACTTCTAGCACAGATACGCAGTATTTT. Protein product: CAIRIQRDTSSTDTQYF. The V gene is TRBV4-2, the J gene TRBJ2-3; D is perhaps TRBD1 (6 bases). The germline V gene has CDR1 LGHNA and CDR2 YNFKEQ. Trimming removed 10 bases from V and 0 bases from J, with 23 bases in between. There are 17 residues in the CDR3.

V and J are TRBV9 and TRBJ2-7; 11 bases agree with TRBD2. V gave up 4 bases and J gave up 2 bases; unmatched junction bases: 8. The CDR3 spans 16 residues. Germline V gene data show CDR1 as SGDLS and CDR2 as YYNGEE. CDR3 amino acids: CASSPGLAESPYEQYF. In DNA form, the CDR3 reads TGTGCCAGCAGCCCGGGACTAGCGGAGTCTCCCTACGAGCAGTACTTC.

In the case of this clonotype: This may arise from a read error, as a much more abundant clone is one base away. This sequence joins TRBV12-3 or TRBV12-4 and TRBJ2-1; 7 positions match TRBD2. The CDR3 length is 14 residues. This CDR3 is CASSLLLADNERFF. The CDR3 DNA is TGTGCCAGCAGTTTATTGCTAGCGGACAATGAGCGGTTCTTC.

The chain carries TRBV20-1 and TRBJ2-3; D is ambiguous. The ends were cut back, 7 bases at V and 2 bases at J, with 16 bases in the middle. The CDR3 runs to 14 residues. CDR1 is DFQATT, CDR2 SNEGSKA, per germline (reference sequence). In nucleotides, the CDR3 is TGCAGTGTCAATAGTGTCCTTAACACAGATACGCAGTATTTT. It yields the protein CSVNSVLNTDTQYF.